A selection of T cell receptor beta chains follows, all from one sample in a study of T cells after yellow fever vaccination. TCRdb processed the 5' RACE reads anew with MiXCR; each CDR3 protein has one entry. Here the sample spans some 350,000 distinct CDR3 sequences, 6.2% being singletons. The sequences come from PBMCs, collected 5 days after the yellow fever booster vaccination. The receptor set was obtained from a man younger than 45 who received the YFV17D yellow fever vaccine. Both conserved end residues are part of each CDR3.

V gene	J gene	CDR3 protein
TRBV6-2/TRBV6-3	TRBJ2-7	CASSYLNYEQYF
TRBV15	TRBJ1-2	CATSRRDRVEYGYTF
TRBV10-2	TRBJ2-7	CASWGPTSYEQYF
TRBV7-3	TRBJ1-6	CASSAQGSRNSPLHF
TRBV6-5	TRBJ1-1	CASSYVGAVNTEAFF
TRBV10-2	TRBJ2-7	CASSESGRTGGLSYEQYF
TRBV9	TRBJ2-5	CASSIHSGSKKTQYF
TRBV5-1	TRBJ2-5	CASTNQAEFGTQYF
TRBV10-3	TRBJ2-7	CAISEYRADEQYF
TRBV9	TRBJ2-1	CASSLQITRGNEQFF
TRBV30	TRBJ2-1	CAWAGLAQINEQFF
TRBV20-1	TRBJ1-4	CSARPGRTNEKLFF
TRBV19	TRBJ2-7	CASRSLAGTEYEQYF
TRBV4-3	TRBJ2-7	CASSQRVAGVSEQYF
TRBV12-3/TRBV12-4	TRBJ2-7	CASSQGQTYEQYF
TRBV20-1	TRBJ2-2	CSARDQGPGGELFF
TRBV11-2	TRBJ2-7	CASSFPRTTSGNRKNEQYF
TRBV4-3	TRBJ2-3	CASSQVVAAGDTQYF
TRBV20-1	TRBJ2-1	CSASSAGQAFDEQFF
TRBV29-1	TRBJ1-1	CSVEPRVWASTEAFF
TRBV9	TRBJ2-1	CASSVGQGNNNEQFF
TRBV3-1	TRBJ2-1	CASSQPGLVVGNEQFF
TRBV14	TRBJ2-1	CASSWTSGRTSYNEQFF
TRBV12-3/TRBV12-4	TRBJ2-7	CASSLSAGGPYEQYF
TRBV12-3/TRBV12-4	TRBJ2-3	CASSWTGAFTDTQYF
TRBV6-1	TRBJ1-3	CASTGQGVSGNTIYF
TRBV20-1	TRBJ1-6	CSARDGTDNSPLHF
TRBV5-1	TRBJ2-5	CASSLNRETQYF
TRBV19	TRBJ1-5	CASSTTTNAQPQHF
TRBV7-2	TRBJ2-5	CASSVGLSETQYF
TRBV12-3/TRBV12-4	TRBJ2-2	CASSFRRTSTAGELFF
TRBV4-3	TRBJ2-2	CASSHLAGQGNTGELFF
TRBV5-6	TRBJ2-7	CASSQVRGSGYEQYF
TRBV11-2	TRBJ1-1	CASSLGRGGEAFF
TRBV29-1	TRBJ1-2	CSVEEGDNRYGYTF
TRBV29-1	TRBJ1-4	CSATGTGGGKLFF
TRBV20-1	TRBJ1-5	CSAREGTSNQPQHF
TRBV6-2/TRBV6-3	TRBJ1-2	CASRHPGTEVYGYTF
TRBV7-9	TRBJ2-3	CASSLGSGSTDTQYF
TRBV18	TRBJ1-1	CASSPRGNTEAFF
TRBV14	TRBJ2-4	CASSRGTHQYF
TRBV10-3	TRBJ2-5	CAIGGTGDQETQYF